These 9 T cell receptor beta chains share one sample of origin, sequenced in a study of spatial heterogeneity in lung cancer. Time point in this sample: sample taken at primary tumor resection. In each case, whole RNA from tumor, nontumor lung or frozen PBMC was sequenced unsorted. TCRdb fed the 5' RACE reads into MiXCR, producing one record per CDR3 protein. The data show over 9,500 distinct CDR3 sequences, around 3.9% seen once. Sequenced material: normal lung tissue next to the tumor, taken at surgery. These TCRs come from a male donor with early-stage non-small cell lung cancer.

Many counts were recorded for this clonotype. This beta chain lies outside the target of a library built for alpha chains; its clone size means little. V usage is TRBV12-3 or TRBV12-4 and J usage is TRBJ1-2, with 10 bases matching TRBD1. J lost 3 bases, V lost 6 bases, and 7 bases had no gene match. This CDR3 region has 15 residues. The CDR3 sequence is CASRDGDRGYYGYTF. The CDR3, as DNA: TGTGCCAGCAGGGATGGGGACAGGGGCTACTATGGCTACACCTTC.

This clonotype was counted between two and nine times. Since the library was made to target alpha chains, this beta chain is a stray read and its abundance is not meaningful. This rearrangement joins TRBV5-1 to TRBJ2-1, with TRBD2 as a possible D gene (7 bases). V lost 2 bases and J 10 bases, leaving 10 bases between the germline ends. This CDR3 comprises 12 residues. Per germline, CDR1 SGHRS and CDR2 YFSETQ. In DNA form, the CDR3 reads TGCGCCAGCAGCTTTCCGGGGGGCGAGCAGTTCTTC. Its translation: CASSFPGGEQFF. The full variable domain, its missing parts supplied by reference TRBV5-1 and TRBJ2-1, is KAGVTQTPRYLIKTRGQQVTLSCSPISGHRSVSWYQQTPGQGLQFLFEYFSETQRNKGNFPGRFSGRQFSNSRSEMNVSTLELGDSALYLCASSFPGGEQFFGPGTRLTVL.

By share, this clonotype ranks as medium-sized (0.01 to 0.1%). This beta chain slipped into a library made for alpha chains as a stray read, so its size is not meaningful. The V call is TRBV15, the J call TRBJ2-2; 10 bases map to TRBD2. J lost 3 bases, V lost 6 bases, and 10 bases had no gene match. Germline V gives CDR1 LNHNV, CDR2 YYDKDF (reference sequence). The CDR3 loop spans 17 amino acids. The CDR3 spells CATRNAKRGGDTGELFF. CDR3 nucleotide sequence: TGTGCCACCAGAAATGCAAAGCGGGGGGGCGACACCGGGGAGCTGTTTTTT. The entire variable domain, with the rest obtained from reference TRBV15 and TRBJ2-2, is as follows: DAMVIQNPRYQVTQFGKPVTLSCSQTLNHNVMYWYQQKSSQAPKLLFHYYDKDFNNEADTPDNFQSRRPNTSFCFLDIRSPGLGDTAMYLCATRNAKRGGDTGELFFGEGSRLTVL.

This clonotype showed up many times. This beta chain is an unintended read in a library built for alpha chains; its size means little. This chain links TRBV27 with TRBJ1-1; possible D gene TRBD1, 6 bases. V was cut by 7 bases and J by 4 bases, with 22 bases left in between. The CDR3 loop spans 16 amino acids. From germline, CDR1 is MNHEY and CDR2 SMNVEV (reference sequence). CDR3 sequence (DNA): TGTGCCAGCACCCAAGGGGGGGGGGATTTAGGCACTGAAGCTTTCTTT. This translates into CASTQGGGDLGTEAFF.

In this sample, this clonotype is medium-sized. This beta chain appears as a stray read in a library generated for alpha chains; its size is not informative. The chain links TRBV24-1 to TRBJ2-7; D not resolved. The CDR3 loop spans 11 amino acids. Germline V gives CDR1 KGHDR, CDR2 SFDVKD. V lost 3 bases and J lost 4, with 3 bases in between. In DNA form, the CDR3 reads TGTGCCACCAGTGATCAATACGAGCAGTACTTC. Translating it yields CATSDQYEQYF.

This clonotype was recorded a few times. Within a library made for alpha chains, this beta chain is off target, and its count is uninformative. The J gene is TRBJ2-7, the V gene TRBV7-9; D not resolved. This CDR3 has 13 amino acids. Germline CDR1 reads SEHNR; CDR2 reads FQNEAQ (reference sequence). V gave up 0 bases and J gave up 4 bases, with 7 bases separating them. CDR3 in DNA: TGTGCCAGCAGCTTAGCGACGGGTTACGAGCAGTACTTC. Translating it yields CASSLATGYEQYF. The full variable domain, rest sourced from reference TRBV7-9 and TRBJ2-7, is DTGVSQNPRHKITKRGQNVTFRCDPISEHNRLYWYRQTLGQGPEFLTYFQNEAQLEKSRLLSDRFSAERPKGSFSTLEIQRTEQGDSAMYLCASSLATGYEQYFGPGTRLTVT.

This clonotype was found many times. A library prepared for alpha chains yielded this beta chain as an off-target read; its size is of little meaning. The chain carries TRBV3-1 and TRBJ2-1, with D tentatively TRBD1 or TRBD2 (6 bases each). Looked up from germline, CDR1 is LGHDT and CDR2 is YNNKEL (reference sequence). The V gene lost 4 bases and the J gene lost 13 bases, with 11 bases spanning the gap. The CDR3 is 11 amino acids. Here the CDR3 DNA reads TGTGCCAGCAGCCGGAGGGACAACCAGTTCTTC. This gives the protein CASSRRDNQFF.

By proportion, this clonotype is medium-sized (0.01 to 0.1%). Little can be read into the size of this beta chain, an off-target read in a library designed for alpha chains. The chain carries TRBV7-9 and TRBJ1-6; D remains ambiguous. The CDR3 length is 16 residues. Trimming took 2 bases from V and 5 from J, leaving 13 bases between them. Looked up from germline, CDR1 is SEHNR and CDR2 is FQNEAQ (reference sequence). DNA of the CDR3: TGTGCCAGCAGCTTAAACATACGTCAGGATAATTCACCCCTCCACTTT. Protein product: CASSLNIRQDNSPLHF.

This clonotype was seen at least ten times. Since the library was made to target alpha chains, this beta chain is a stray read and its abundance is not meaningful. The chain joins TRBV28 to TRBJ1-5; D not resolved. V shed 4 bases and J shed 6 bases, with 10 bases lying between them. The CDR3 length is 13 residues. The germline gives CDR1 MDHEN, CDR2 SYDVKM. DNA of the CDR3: TGTGCCAGCAGTTCAGGATTGTTTCAGCCCCAGCATTTT. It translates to CASSSGLFQPQHF.